These 32 T cell receptor beta chains came from one sample sequenced in a study of cytomegalovirus exposure and HLA in healthy donors. The protocol was immunoSEQ multiplex PCR, while the TCRdb copy is restricted to in-frame clones and leaves out a portion. Of 100,000 to 150,000 clones listed, about 93% were seen once; the top ten hold under 1.5%. Sequencing was done on a sample of PBMCs. The receptors originated from a woman under 30 in good health and CMV-seronegative.

The J gene is TRBJ2-1, the V gene TRBV18; D unclear. The CDR3 sequence is 13 residues long. The germline V and J ends were trimmed by 3 bases and 2 bases, with 5 bases remaining between them. Looked up from germline, CDR1 is KGHSH and CDR2 is LQKENI. This chain's CDR3 is CASSPTAYNEQFF. The CDR3 bases are TGTGCCAGCTCACCCACAGCCTACAATGAGCAGTTCTTC. Variable domain in full (rest from reference TRBV18 and TRBJ2-1): NAGVMQNPRHLVRRRGQEARLRCSPMKGHSHVYWYRQLPEEGLKFMVYLQKENIIDESGMPKERFSAEFPKEGPSILRIQQVVRGDSAAYFCASSPTAYNEQFFGPGTRLTVL.

The chain carries TRBV30 and TRBJ1-6, with D uncertain. The CDR3 runs 15 residues. Trimming left V 4 bases short and J 10 bases short, with 20 bases between. CDR1 is GTSNPN and CDR2 is SVGIG in the germline V gene (reference sequence). CDR3 sequence reads: CAWTMSTRWRSPLHF. CDR3 in DNA: TGTGCCTGGACTATGTCGACGCGTTGGAGGTCACCCCTCCACTTT.

The chain joins TRBV5-1 to TRBJ1-5; 7 bases line up with TRBD1. The length of the CDR3 is 15 residues. The V segment lost 1 base and the J segment 4 bases; nucleotides outside the gene matches: 5. Germline assignment: CDR1 SGHRS and CDR2 YFSETQ. The CDR3 sequence is CASSLTGDRNQPQHF. Written as DNA, the CDR3 is TGCGCCAGCAGCTTGACAGGGGATCGAAATCAGCCCCAGCATTTT.

The chain couples TRBV11-2 to TRBJ2-2; 8 nucleotides line up with TRBD1. Looked up from germline, CDR1 is SGHAT and CDR2 is FQNNGV. J gave up 5 bases and V 4 bases, and 3 bases lay outside the gene matches. The CDR3 runs to 14 residues. This CDR3 reads CASSYGQGTGELFF. The DNA for the CDR3 is TGTGCCAGCAGCTACGGACAGGGAACCGGGGAGCTGTTTTTT.

This clone was seen a single time. The V call is TRBV28, the J call TRBJ2-7, with D possibly matching TRBD1 (6 bases). The V end lost 6 bases, the J end lost 5 bases, and 20 bases lay between the germline ends. Germline-derived CDR1 and CDR2 are MDHEN and SYDVKM. The CDR3 has 15 residues. For the CDR3, the DNA is TGTGCCAGCAGCCAGACGAGCACAGGGTTCAACGAGCAGTACTTC. Protein: CASSQTSTGFNEQYF.

The chain combines TRBV12-5 with TRBJ1-2; possibly TRBD1 for D (5 bases). Germline-derived CDR1 and CDR2 are LGHNT and FRNRAP. Trimming took 6 bases from V and 7 from J, leaving 18 bases between them. CDR3 length: 14 residues. The CDR3 region is CASGASGGESGYTF. The CDR3 DNA sequence: TGTGCTAGTGGAGCCTCCGGGGGAGAAAGTGGCTACACCTTC.

This chain joins TRBV11-2 and TRBJ1-3, with 7 nucleotides matching TRBD1. V was clipped by 5 bases and J by 0 bases; unmatched bases: 7. In germline, CDR1 is SGHAT, CDR2 FQNNGV. The CDR3 spans 16 residues. The DNA for the CDR3 is TGTGCCAGCAGCCTCCAGGGGGTGGCCTCTGGAAACACCATATATTTT. Its translation is CASSLQGVASGNTIYF.

In DNA form, the CDR3 reads TGTGCCATCAGGAGACAGGGCGGTATCGATGAGCAGTTCTTC. Amino acids: CAIRRQGGIDEQFF. V gene TRBV10-3 combines with J gene TRBJ2-1; 7 bases agree with TRBD1. The CDR3 totals 14 residues. V dropped 6 bases and J dropped 8; count of bases not matched to a gene: 10. The germline gives CDR1 ENHRY, CDR2 SYGVKD.

The genes are TRBV12-5 and TRBJ2-2; 11 bases match TRBD2. The V gene end was trimmed by 7 bases and the J gene end by 3 bases; junction bases not matched to a gene: 4. CDR3 length: 15 amino acids. Germline V gene data show CDR1 as LGHNT and CDR2 as FRNRAP. In DNA, the CDR3 is TGTGCTAGTGCCTCGGGACTAGCGGACACCGGGGAGCTGTTTTTT. This sequence encodes CASASGLADTGELFF.

J is TRBJ2-5 and V is TRBV11-2; weak D call: TRBD2 (5 bases). The CDR3 is 14 residues long. V lost 4 bases and J lost 1, with 10 bases in between. CDR1 and CDR2 (germline): SGHAT, FQNNGV. CDR3 coding DNA: TGTGCCAGCAGCTCAGGAGGTACCCAAGAGACCCAGTACTTC. Its translation: CASSSGGTQETQYF.

This sequence joins TRBV28 and TRBJ1-1; D ambiguous. The V end was cut by 7 bases, the J end by 1 base, with 13 bases between. This CDR3 comprises 14 residues. Germline CDR1 and CDR2: MDHEN and SYDVKM. CDR3 sequence reads: CASKSIRQNTEAFF. CDR3 in DNA: TGTGCCAGCAAATCGATCAGGCAGAACACTGAAGCTTTCTTT.

The chain recombines TRBV6-5 with TRBJ1-2; tentative D call: TRBD1 (5 bases). CDR1 is MNHEY, CDR2 SVGAGI, per germline. Trimming cost V 4 bases and J 3 bases, with 12 bases left between them. The CDR3 has 14 residues. The CDR3 DNA sequence: TGTGCCAGCAGTTTCAGGGAATTGGACTATGGCTACACCTTC. It translates to CASSFRELDYGYTF.

The chain couples TRBV7-9 to TRBJ2-5, with D maybe TRBD2 (6 bases). V was shortened by 5 bases and J by 3 bases, with 10 bases between the two germline ends. From germline, CDR1 is SEHNR and CDR2 FQNEAQ (reference sequence). The CDR3 is made up of 13 amino acids. The CDR3 coding sequence is TGTGCCAGCAGCCCCCCGGGGGAAGAGACCCAGTACTTC. Its protein product is CASSPPGEETQYF.

The sample holds a few counts of this clone. V gene TRBV2 combines with J gene TRBJ2-7; 10 positions match TRBD2. This CDR3 has 14 residues. CDR1 SNHLY and CDR2 FYNNEI come from the germline V gene. The J segment lost 0 bases and the V segment lost 4 bases, leaving 0 bases of the junction unmatched. The CDR3 sequence is CASSGTSGSYEQYF. The CDR3 DNA reads TGTGCCAGCAGTGGGACTAGCGGCTCCTACGAGCAGTACTTC.

This clone turned up a few times. J is TRBJ1-1 and V is TRBV6-1; D gene ambiguous. CDR1 is MNHNS and CDR2 is SASEGT in the germline V gene. The CDR3 sequence is 12 residues long. V lost 2 bases and J 7 bases, leaving 8 bases between the germline ends. CDR3 nucleotides: TGTGCCAGCAGTGAACGGAGCTATGAAGCTTTCTTT. Translated: CASSERSYEAFF.

The chain carries TRBV7-2 and TRBJ2-1, with D maybe TRBD2 (6 bases). The V gene lost 5 bases and the J gene lost 4 bases, with 12 bases spanning the gap. The CDR3 loop spans 14 amino acids. The germline V gene encodes CDR1 SGHTA and CDR2 FQGNSA. The CDR3 protein is CASSPVAGYNEQFF. CDR3 sequence (DNA): TGTGCCAGCAGCCCCGTTGCGGGGTACAATGAGCAGTTCTTC.

The chain combines TRBV6-4 with TRBJ1-5; the match to TRBD1 covers 7 bases. Trimming removed 6 bases from V and 0 bases from J; junction bases left unmatched: 17. Germline CDR1 MRHNA, CDR2 SNTAGT. This CDR3 spans 19 amino acids. The CDR3 region is CASRVNWWDSLYSNQPQHF. The CDR3 DNA reads TGTGCCAGCAGGGTAAATTGGTGGGACAGTCTTTATAGCAATCAGCCCCAGCATTTT.

The chain employs TRBV7-2 and TRBJ2-5, with D possibly being TRBD2 (5 bases). Per germline, CDR1 SGHTA and CDR2 FQGNSA. V lost 4 bases, J lost 5 bases, and 8 bases lay in between. CDR3 length: 12 residues. CDR3 sequence: CASSWEPETQYF. The CDR3, as DNA: TGTGCCAGCAGCTGGGAGCCGGAGACCCAGTACTTC.

The V gene is TRBV19, the J gene TRBJ2-2, with 7 bases that match TRBD2. Germline V lookup: CDR1 LNHDA, CDR2 SQIVND (reference sequence). This CDR3 is 15 amino acids long. J was trimmed by 4 bases and V by 5 bases; bases with no gene match: 7. The CDR3 loop is CASSSPGTTTGELFF. The CDR3 nucleotides are TGTGCCAGTAGTTCCCCCGGGACTACCACCGGGGAGCTGTTTTTT.

This chain joins TRBV6-6 and TRBJ1-1; no clear D. Trimming removed 4 bases from V and 1 base from J, with 13 bases in between. The CDR3 sequence is 15 residues long. The germline V gene encodes CDR1 MNHNY and CDR2 SVGAGI (reference sequence). The CDR3 reads CASSFPTGKNTEAFF. In DNA, the CDR3 is TGTGCCAGCAGTTTCCCAACCGGGAAGAACACTGAAGCTTTCTTT.

The V gene is TRBV6-6, the J gene TRBJ2-2; D is ambiguous. V was shortened by 5 bases and J by 4 bases, with 17 bases between the two germline ends. CDR3 length: 16 amino acids. Germline CDR1 MNHNY, CDR2 SVGAGI (reference sequence). The CDR3 DNA is TGTGCCAGCAGTCCATCCGCATCGGGTTCCACCGGGGAGCTGTTTTTT. It yields the protein CASSPSASGSTGELFF.

The J gene is TRBJ2-7, the V gene TRBV6-1; tentatively, D is TRBD1 (6 bases). Trimming took off 6 bases at V and 3 bases at J, with 15 bases between the two ends. Germline-derived CDR1 and CDR2 are MNHNS and SASEGT. The CDR3 totals 14 residues. CDR3 nucleotide sequence: TGTGCCAGCAGCGAGGCAGGGGATATCTACGAGCAGTACTTC. Translating gives CASSEAGDIYEQYF.

V usage is TRBV6-1 and J usage is TRBJ1-2; D is perhaps TRBD1 (6 bases). The germline V gene encodes CDR1 MNHNS and CDR2 SASEGT. The CDR3 sequence is 15 residues long. The germline V and J ends were trimmed by 3 bases and 4 bases, with 15 bases remaining between them. In DNA form, the CDR3 reads TGTGCCAGCAGTGATCCGACAGGTGTCTCCTATGGCTACACCTTC. This sequence encodes CASSDPTGVSYGYTF.

This sequence joins TRBV7-9 and TRBJ1-2; no definite D call. V lost 4 bases, J lost 1 base, and 4 bases lay in between. CDR3 length: 12 residues. From germline, CDR1 is SEHNR and CDR2 FQNEAQ (reference sequence). The CDR3, as DNA: TGTGCCAGCAGCTCCAGTAACTATGGCTACACCTTC. It translates to CASSSSNYGYTF.

The rearrangement joins TRBV11-2 to TRBJ2-4; the match to TRBD1 covers 7 bases. The CDR3 length is 16 residues. Germline CDR1 SGHAT, CDR2 FQNNGV. The ends lost 5 bases at V and 0 bases at J; junction bases unmatched: 7. CDR3 sequence: CASSQETGIAKNIQYF. CDR3 coding DNA: TGTGCCAGCAGCCAAGAGACAGGGATAGCCAAAAACATTCAGTACTTC.

The chain carries TRBV27 and TRBJ1-2; TRBD1 agrees at 9 bases. Germline lookup yields CDR1 MNHEY and CDR2 SMNVEV (reference sequence). The CDR3 has 16 residues. With 2 bases clipped from V and 0 bases from J, the junction kept 4 bases outside the gene matches. The CDR3 loop is CASSLLGTGSNYGYTF. CDR3 nucleotide sequence: TGTGCCAGCAGTTTACTGGGGACAGGGTCTAACTATGGCTACACCTTC.

The rearrangement uses TRBV5-7 and TRBJ1-1, with a tentative D call TRBD1 (5 bases). TRBV5-7 is known as an ORF, though its function is uncertain. V lost 4 bases to trimming and J lost 3 bases, with 13 bases between them. The CDR3 has 14 amino acids. DNA for the CDR3: TGTGCCAGCAGCCTCGATGGACAAGACACTGAAGCTTTCTTT. This translates into CASSLDGQDTEAFF.

This chain uses TRBV28 with TRBJ1-2; 9 bases agree with TRBD1. V was pared by 8 bases and J by 1 base, with 8 bases of the junction left unmatched. The CDR3 is made up of 15 amino acids. Germline V gives CDR1 MDHEN, CDR2 SYDVKM. The CDR3 here is CASQRWGQGNYGYTF. CDR3 sequence (DNA): TGTGCCAGCCAACGATGGGGACAGGGTAACTATGGCTACACCTTC.

The J gene is TRBJ2-7, the V gene TRBV11-1; 7 bases are a match to TRBD1. The trim removed 5 bases at V and 3 bases at J, leaving 7 bases unmatched. The CDR3 spans 14 residues. The germline V gene encodes CDR1 SGHAT and CDR2 FQDESV (reference sequence). CDR3 in amino acids: CASSAPGQDYEQYF. CDR3 coding DNA: TGTGCCAGCAGCGCTCCAGGACAGGACTACGAGCAGTACTTC.

The chain employs TRBV5-8 and TRBJ2-4; D is unresolved. Per germline, CDR1 SGHTS and CDR2 YDEGEE. This CDR3 is built from 12 residues. V was shortened by 0 bases and J by 6 bases, with 4 bases between the two germline ends. CDR3: CASSLVRNIQYF. CDR3 nucleotide sequence: TGTGCCAGCAGCTTGGTTAGAAACATTCAGTACTTC.

This clone showed up just once. The gene calls are TRBV5-1 and TRBJ2-1; no reliable D call. CDR1 and CDR2 from the germline V gene are SGHRS and YFSETQ. This CDR3 contains 13 residues. V was cut by 2 bases and J by 6 bases, with 9 bases left in between. The CDR3, as DNA: TGCGCCAGCAGCTTTAACAACCCCAATGAGCAGTTCTTC. Its protein product is CASSFNNPNEQFF.

V and J are TRBV28 and TRBJ1-6; D unresolved. The CDR3 has 13 residues. Trimming removed 4 bases at V and 13 bases at J, with 14 bases between. CDR1 MDHEN and CDR2 SYDVKM come from the germline V gene. The CDR3: CASSSHRYLPLHF. The CDR3 DNA sequence: TGTGCCAGCAGTTCCCACAGATATCTTCCCCTCCACTTT.